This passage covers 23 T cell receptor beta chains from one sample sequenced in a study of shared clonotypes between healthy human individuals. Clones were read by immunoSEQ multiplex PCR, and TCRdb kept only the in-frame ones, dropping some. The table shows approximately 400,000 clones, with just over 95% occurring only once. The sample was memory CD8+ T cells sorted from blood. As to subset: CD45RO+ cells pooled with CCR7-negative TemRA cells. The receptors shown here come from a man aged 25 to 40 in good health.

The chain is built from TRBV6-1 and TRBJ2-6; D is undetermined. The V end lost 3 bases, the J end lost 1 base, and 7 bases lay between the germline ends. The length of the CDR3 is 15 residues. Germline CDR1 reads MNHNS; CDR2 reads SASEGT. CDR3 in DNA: TGTGCCAGCAGTGATTTAATATCTGGGGCCAACGTCCTGACTTTC. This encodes CASSDLISGANVLTF.

In nucleotides, the CDR3 is TGTGCCAGCAGTTCCGACAGGGGGGTCAAAAACATTCAGTACTTC. Its protein product is CASSSDRGVKNIQYF. V is TRBV5-8 and J is TRBJ2-4; TRBD1 aligns across 9 bases. CDR3 length equals 15 residues. The trim removed 5 bases at V and 3 bases at J, leaving 6 bases unmatched. Germline CDR1 reads SGHTS; CDR2 reads YDEGEE. Variable domain in full (rest from reference TRBV5-8 and TRBJ2-4): EAGVTQSPTHLIKTRGQQATLRCSPISGHTSVYWYQQALGLGLQFLLWYDEGEERNRGNFPPRFSGRQFPNYSSELNVNALELEDSALYLCASSSDRGVKNIQYFGAGTRLSVL.

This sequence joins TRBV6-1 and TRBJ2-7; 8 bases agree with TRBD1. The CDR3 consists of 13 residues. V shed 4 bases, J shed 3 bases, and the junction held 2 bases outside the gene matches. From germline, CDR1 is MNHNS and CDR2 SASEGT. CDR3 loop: CASSVDRVYEQYF. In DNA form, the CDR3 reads TGTGCCAGCAGTGTGGACAGGGTCTACGAGCAGTACTTC.

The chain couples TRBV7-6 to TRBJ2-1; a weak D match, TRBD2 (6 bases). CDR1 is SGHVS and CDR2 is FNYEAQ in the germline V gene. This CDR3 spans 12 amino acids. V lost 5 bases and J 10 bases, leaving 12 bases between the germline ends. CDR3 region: CASSPPGAEQFF. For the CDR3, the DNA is TGTGCCAGCAGCCCCCCGGGAGCGGAGCAGTTCTTC.

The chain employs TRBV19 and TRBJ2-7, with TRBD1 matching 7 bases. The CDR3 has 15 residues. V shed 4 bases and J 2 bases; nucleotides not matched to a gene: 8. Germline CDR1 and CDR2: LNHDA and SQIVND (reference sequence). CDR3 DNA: TGTGCCAGTAGTAGACTACCGGGACAGACCTACGAGCAGTACTTC. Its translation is CASSRLPGQTYEQYF.

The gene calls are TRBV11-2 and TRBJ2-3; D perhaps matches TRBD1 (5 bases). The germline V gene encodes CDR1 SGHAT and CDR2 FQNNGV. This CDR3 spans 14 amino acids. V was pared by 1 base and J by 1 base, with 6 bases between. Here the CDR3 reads CASSLGRGTDTQYF. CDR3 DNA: TGTGCCAGCAGCTTAGGCAGGGGCACAGATACGCAGTATTTT.

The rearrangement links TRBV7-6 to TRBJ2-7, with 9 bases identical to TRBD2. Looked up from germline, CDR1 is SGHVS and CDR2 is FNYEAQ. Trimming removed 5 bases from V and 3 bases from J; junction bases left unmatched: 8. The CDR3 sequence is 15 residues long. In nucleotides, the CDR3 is TGTGCCAGCAGCGGATTAGCGGGAGCGGGCTACGAGCAGTACTTC. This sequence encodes CASSGLAGAGYEQYF.

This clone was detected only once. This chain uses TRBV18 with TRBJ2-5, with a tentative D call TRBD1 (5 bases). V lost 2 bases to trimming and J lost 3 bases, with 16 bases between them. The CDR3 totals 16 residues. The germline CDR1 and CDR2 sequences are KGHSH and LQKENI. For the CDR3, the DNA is TGTGCCAGCTCACCATATGACAGAGCTGGGAAAGAGACCCAGTACTTC. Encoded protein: CASSPYDRAGKETQYF.

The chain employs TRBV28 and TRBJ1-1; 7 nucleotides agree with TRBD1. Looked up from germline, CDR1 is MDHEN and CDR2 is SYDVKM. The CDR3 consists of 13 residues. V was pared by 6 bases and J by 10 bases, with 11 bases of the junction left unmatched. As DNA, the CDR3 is TGTGCCAGCAGAGACGTCAGGGGGGGTCCAGCTTTCTTT. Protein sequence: CASRDVRGGPAFF.

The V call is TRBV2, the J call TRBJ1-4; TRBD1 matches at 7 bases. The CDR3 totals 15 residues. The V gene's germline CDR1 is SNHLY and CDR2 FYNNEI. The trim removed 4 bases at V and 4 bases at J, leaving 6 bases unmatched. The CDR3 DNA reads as TGTGCCAGCAGTGTATACGGGACAGATAATGAAAAACTGTTTTTT. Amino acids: CASSVYGTDNEKLFF.

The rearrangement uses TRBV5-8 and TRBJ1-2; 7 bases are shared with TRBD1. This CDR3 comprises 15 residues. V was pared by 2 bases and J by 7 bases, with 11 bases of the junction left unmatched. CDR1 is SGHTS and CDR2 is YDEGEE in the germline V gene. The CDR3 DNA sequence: TGTGCCAGCAGCTTAGTGGGACAGAAGACGAGTGGCTACACCTTC. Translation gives CASSLVGQKTSGYTF.

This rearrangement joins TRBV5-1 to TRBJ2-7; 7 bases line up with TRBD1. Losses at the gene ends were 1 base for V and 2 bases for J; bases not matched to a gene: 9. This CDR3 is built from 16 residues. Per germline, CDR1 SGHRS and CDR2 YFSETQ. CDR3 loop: CASSLRGAQGTYEQYF. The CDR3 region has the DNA TGCGCCAGCAGCTTGCGCGGCGCACAGGGGACCTACGAGCAGTACTTC.

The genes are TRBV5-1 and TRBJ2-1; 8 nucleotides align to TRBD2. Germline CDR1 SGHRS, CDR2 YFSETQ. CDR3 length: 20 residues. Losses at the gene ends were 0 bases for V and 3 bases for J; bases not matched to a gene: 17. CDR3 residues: CASSLGAGDVTSELYNEQFF. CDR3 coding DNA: TGCGCCAGCAGCTTGGGGGCAGGGGACGTGACTAGCGAACTCTACAATGAGCAGTTCTTC.

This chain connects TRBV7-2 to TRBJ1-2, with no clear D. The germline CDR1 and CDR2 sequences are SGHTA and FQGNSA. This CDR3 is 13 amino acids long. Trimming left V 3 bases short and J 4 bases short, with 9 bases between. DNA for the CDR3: TGTGCCAGCAGCTTCGAGGGCCTCTATGGCTACACCTTC. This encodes CASSFEGLYGYTF.

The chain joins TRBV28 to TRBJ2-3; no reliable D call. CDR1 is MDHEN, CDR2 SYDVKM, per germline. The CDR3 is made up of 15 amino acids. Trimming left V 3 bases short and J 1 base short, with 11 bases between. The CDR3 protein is CASSLWQVGTDTQYF. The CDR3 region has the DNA TGTGCCAGCAGTTTGTGGCAGGTGGGCACAGATACGCAGTATTTT.

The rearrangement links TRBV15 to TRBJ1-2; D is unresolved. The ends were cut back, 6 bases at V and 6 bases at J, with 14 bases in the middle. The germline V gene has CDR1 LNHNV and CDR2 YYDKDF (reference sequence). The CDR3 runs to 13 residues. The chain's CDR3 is CATRSPPADGYTF. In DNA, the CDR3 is TGTGCCACCAGATCCCCCCCCGCGGATGGCTACACCTTC.

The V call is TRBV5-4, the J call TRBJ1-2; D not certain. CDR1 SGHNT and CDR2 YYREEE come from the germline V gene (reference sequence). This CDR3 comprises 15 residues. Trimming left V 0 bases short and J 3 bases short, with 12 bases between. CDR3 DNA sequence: TGTGCCAGCAGCTTGGACCCAGGTTTGGACTATGGCTACACCTTC. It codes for CASSLDPGLDYGYTF.

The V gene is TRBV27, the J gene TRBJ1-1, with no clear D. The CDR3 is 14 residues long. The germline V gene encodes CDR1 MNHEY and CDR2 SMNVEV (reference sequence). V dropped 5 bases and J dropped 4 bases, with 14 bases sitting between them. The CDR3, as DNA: TGTGCCAGCAGTCTCCGGGGTTGGGTCACTGAAGCTTTCTTT. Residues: CASSLRGWVTEAFF.

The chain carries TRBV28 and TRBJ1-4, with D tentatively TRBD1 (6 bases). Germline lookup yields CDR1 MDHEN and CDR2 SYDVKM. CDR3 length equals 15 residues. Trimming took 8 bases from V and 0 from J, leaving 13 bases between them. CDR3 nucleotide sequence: TGTGCCAGCTCTATAGGGGGTGCAACTAATGAAAAACTGTTTTTT. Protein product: CASSIGGATNEKLFF.

The CDR3 nucleotides read TGTGCCAGCTCACCAATGGACCTCTACAATGAGCAGTTCTTC. This encodes CASSPMDLYNEQFF. The V call is TRBV18, the J call TRBJ2-1; D not certain. The CDR3 contains 14 residues. Trimming left V 2 bases short and J 3 bases short, with 8 bases between. Germline V gives CDR1 KGHSH, CDR2 LQKENI.

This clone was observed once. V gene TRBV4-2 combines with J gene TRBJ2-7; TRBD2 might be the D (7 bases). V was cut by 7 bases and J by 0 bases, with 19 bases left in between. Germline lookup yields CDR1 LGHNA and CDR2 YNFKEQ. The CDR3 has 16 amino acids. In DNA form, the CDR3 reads TGTGCCAGCATGGAAACAGCGGGACAATCCTCCTACGAGCAGTACTTC. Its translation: CASMETAGQSSYEQYF.

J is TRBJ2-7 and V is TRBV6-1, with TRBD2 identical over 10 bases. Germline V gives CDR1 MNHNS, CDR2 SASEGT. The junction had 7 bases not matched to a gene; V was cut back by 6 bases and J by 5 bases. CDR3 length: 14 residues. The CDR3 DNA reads TGTGCCAGCAGAAAGCCGGGACTAGCGAACGAGCAGTACTTC. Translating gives CASRKPGLANEQYF.

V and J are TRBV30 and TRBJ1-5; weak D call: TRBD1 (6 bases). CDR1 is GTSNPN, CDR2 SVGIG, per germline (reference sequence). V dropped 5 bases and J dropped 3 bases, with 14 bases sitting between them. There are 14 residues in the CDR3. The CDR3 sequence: CAWLQGAFNQPQHF. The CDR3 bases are TGTGCCTGGTTACAGGGAGCTTTCAATCAGCCCCAGCATTTT. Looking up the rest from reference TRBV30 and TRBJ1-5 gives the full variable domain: SQTIHQWPATLVQPVGSPLSLECTVEGTSNPNLYWYRQAAGRGLQLLFYSVGIGQISSEVPQNLSASRPQDRQFILSSKKLLLSDSGFYLCAWLQGAFNQPQHFGDGTRLSIL.